This record covers a single TCR beta chain. The data belong to a study of blood T cell repertoires in COVID-19. Whole-study context: Samples came from the United States, Italy and Spain, spanning acute and convalescent COVID-19.

Enrollment of patients from Seattle took place during active infection, with longitudinal follow-up. Per germline, CDR1 ENHRY and CDR2 SYGVKD. The CDR3 spans 16 residues. Deletions cut 5 bases from V and 2 bases from J, with 19 bases between. This table comes from immunoSEQ multiplex PCR, and its TCRdb copy is limited to in-frame clones, with some not included. The data contain about 200,000 clones, about 94% of them singletons. The chain carries TRBV10-3 and TRBJ2-7, with a weak D call TRBD2 (6 bases). Sequencing was performed on peripheral blood. The source is a man aged 60-69 years with COVID-19, enrolled during active disease. The CDR3 loop reads CAISSQRVLLAYEQYF. CDR3 in DNA: TGTGCCATCAGTTCTCAGCGGGTTCTGCTGGCCTACGAGCAGTACTTC.